This TCR beta chain was sequenced for a study of cytomegalovirus exposure and HLA in healthy donors. General study points: Investigators reported fewer than 200 TCR beta chains as tied to cytomegalovirus.

V lost 5 bases to trimming and J lost 4 bases, with 20 bases between them. The CDR3 covers 17 residues. Germline V gives CDR1 MDHEN, CDR2 SYDVKM. TCRdb's copy holds only in-frame clones and misses some; the assay was immunoSEQ multiplex PCR. The sample comprises 100,000 to 120,000 clones, roughly nine tenths of which are singletons, and around 1.8% rests with the top ten. The donors were part of the validation cohort, which consisted of roughly 110 subjects and was separate from the first cohort of 666 subjects. On this clone: As yet, its antigen is unknown.

The sequenced sample consisted of PBMCs. J is TRBJ1-4 and V is TRBV28; perhaps TRBD1 as D (6 bases). The clonotype comes from a woman aged 18-29 years in good health and CMV-seronegative. CDR3 in amino acids: CASSPPLGQTVNEKLFF. CDR3 coding DNA: TGTGCCAGCAGTCCGCCTTTAGGACAGACAGTTAATGAAAAACTGTTTTTT.